The next 14 T cell receptor beta chains were all read from a single sample in a study of Graves' ophthalmopathy and Graves' hyperthyroidism. Scientists amplified the TCR beta CDR3 regions from RNA transcripts. The authors performed first-round RT-PCR with HTBI primers and then a second-round multiplex PCR. TCRdb passed the multiplex PCR reads through MiXCR, listing each CDR3 protein once. Of 600,000 to 650,000 distinct CDR3 sequences in the sample, approximately 21% are singletons; the top ten hold approximately 7.7%. Sequencing was performed on peripheral blood. The source is a woman aged 18-29 years with stable Graves' hyperthyroidism. Some clones in this sample may be carry-over from other donors' samples.

A word on this clonotype: The CDR3 carries no conserved terminal phenylalanine or tryptophan, so it likely arises from a read error. The chain couples TRBV15 to TRBJ2-7; D is unclear. Per germline, CDR1 LNHNV and CDR2 YYDKDF (reference sequence). CDR3 length: 10 residues. V shed 11 bases and J shed 4 bases, with 9 bases lying between them. This chain's CDR3 is CAGWAYEQYL. The CDR3 nucleotides are TGTGCCGGGTGGGCTTACGAGCAGTACCTC.

This clonotype occurred many times. This sequence joins TRBV7-2 and TRBJ2-2; D possibly uses TRBD1 or TRBD2 (5 bases each). V lost 5 bases to trimming and J lost 5 bases, with 12 bases between them. The CDR3 loop spans 14 amino acids. Germline V gives CDR1 SGHTA, CDR2 FQGNSA. The CDR3 sequence: CASSLLGVTGELFF. CDR3 DNA: TGTGCCAGCAGCCTACTGGGGGTTACCGGGGAGCTGTTTTTT.

In this sample, this clonotype turned up many times. This chain links TRBV7-2 with TRBJ2-7, with 9 bases identical to TRBD2. Trimming at V came to 2 bases and at J to 3 bases, leaving 5 bases not matched to a gene. The CDR3 totals 15 residues. The germline V gene has CDR1 SGHTA and CDR2 FQGNSA. DNA of the CDR3: TGTGCCAGCAGCTTATTTAGCGGGAGAAGCTACGAGCAGTACTTC. This translates into CASSLFSGRSYEQYF.

This clonotype came up many times. The chain has TRBV12-3 or TRBV12-4 and TRBJ2-7; 14 nucleotides line up with TRBD2. V was pared by 4 bases and J by 3 bases, with 8 bases of the junction left unmatched. CDR3 size: 17 residues. The CDR3 loop reads CASSCETSGGAFYEQYF. CDR3 nucleotide sequence: TGTGCCAGCAGTTGCGAGACTAGCGGGGGGGCATTCTACGAGCAGTACTTC.

The J gene is TRBJ1-2, the V gene TRBV27; D gene ambiguous. In germline, CDR1 is MNHEY, CDR2 SMNVEV (reference sequence). The CDR3 runs 13 residues. V was clipped by 3 bases and J by 8 bases, with 13 bases between them. CDR3 in DNA: TGTGCCAGCAGTTTTACCCGACTTGGCGGCTACACCTTC. Encoded protein: CASSFTRLGGYTF.

This clonotype was seen a few times. Possible read error: a much larger clone is one base away. The chain links TRBV6-1 to TRBJ2-5; D is possibly TRBD2 (7 bases). Germline CDR1 reads MNHNS; CDR2 reads SASEGT. This CDR3 region has 13 residues. CDR3 in DNA: TGTGCCAGCATGGACAGCGGGGTCGAGACCAAGTACTTC. It is translated as CASMDSGVETKYF.

The chain has TRBV4-1 and TRBJ2-7; TRBD2 aligns across 13 bases. Trimming took 4 bases from V and 6 from J; bases not matched to a gene: 12. The CDR3 sequence is 17 residues long. Germline CDR1 and CDR2: MGHRA and YSYEKL. DNA for the CDR3: TGCGCCAGCAGCCCACGCGGGACTAGCGGGATTATCCCCGAGCAGTACTTC. Translated: CASSPRGTSGIIPEQYF.

CDR3 sequence reads: CASSPLGSTWTQYF. The CDR3 DNA is TGTGCCAGTAGTCCCCTGGGGTCTACGTGGACCCAGTACTTC. The chain employs TRBV19 and TRBJ2-5; D gene unclear. The germline V gene encodes CDR1 LNHDA and CDR2 SQIVND (reference sequence). The CDR3 loop spans 14 amino acids. The germline V and J ends were trimmed by 5 bases and 7 bases, with 17 bases remaining between them.

This clonotype is a singleton in its sample. The chain couples TRBV29-1 to TRBJ2-5, with 8 bases that match TRBD2. V gave up 4 bases and J gave up 3 bases; unmatched junction bases: 7. CDR1 is SQVTM and CDR2 is ANQGSEA in the germline V gene. This CDR3 is built from 14 residues. The CDR3 spells CSVGAGVREETQYF. The CDR3 DNA is TGCAGCGTTGGAGCGGGAGTACGTGAAGAGACCCAGTACTTC.

The sample holds a few counts of this clonotype. The chain has TRBV4-3 and TRBJ1-6; D not certain. The CDR3 has 14 amino acids. Trimming shortened V by 4 bases and J by 7 bases, and 11 bases separated the two germline ends. The germline CDR1 and CDR2 sequences are LGHNA and YSLEER. This CDR3 is CASSLTPQNSPLHF. The CDR3 DNA is TGCGCCAGCAGCCTAACACCGCAAAATTCACCCCTCCACTTT.

The rearrangement joins TRBV7-3 to TRBJ1-2; perhaps TRBD1 as D (6 bases). The germline V gene has CDR1 SGHTA and CDR2 FQGTGA. Trimming took 3 bases from V and 6 from J, leaving 17 bases between them. The CDR3 runs 15 residues. The DNA for the CDR3 is TGTGCCAGCAGCTTCTCCGGGACGGGGGCGGATGGCTACACCTTC. It encodes CASSFSGTGADGYTF.

This clonotype was counted ten times or more. V and J are TRBV28 and TRBJ1-2; D perhaps matches TRBD1 (6 bases). The CDR3 loop spans 13 amino acids. Germline V gene sequence: CDR1 MDHEN, CDR2 SYDVKM. V lost 9 bases to trimming and J lost 4 bases, with 15 bases between them. The CDR3 coding sequence is TGTGCCAGTTACAACAGGGAGGGCTATGGCTACACCTTC. It translates to CASYNREGYGYTF.

Many counts were recorded for this clonotype. V usage is TRBV2 and J usage is TRBJ2-2, with D perhaps matching TRBD1 (6 bases). V lost 8 bases to trimming and J lost 4 bases, with 8 bases between them. The CDR3 length is 12 residues. CDR1 is SNHLY and CDR2 is FYNNEI in the germline V gene. The CDR3 loop is CASGRGTGELFF. CDR3 in DNA: TGTGCCAGCGGCAGGGGCACCGGGGAGCTGTTTTTT.

This clonotype was recorded at least ten times. The gene calls are TRBV18 and TRBJ1-6; 7 nucleotides match TRBD1. CDR1 is KGHSH, CDR2 LQKENI, per germline. The CDR3 covers 13 residues. With 8 bases clipped from V and 7 bases from J, the junction kept 5 bases outside the gene matches. CDR3 DNA sequence: TGTGCCAGCAGCCCGGGACAGAATTCACCCCTCCACTTT. Translating gives CASSPGQNSPLHF.